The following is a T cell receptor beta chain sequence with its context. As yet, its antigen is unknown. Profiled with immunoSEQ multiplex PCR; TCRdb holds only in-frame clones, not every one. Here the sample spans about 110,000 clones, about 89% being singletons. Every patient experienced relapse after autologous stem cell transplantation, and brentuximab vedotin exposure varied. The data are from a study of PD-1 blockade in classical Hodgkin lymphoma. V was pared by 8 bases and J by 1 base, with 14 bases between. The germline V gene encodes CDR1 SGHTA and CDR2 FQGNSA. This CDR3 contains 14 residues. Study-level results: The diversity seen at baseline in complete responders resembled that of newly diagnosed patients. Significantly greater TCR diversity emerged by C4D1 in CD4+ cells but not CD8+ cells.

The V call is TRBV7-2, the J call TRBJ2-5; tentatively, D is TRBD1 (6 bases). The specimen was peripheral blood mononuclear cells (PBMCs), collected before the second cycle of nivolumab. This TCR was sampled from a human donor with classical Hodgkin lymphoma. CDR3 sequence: CASALEGGQETQYF. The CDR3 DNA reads TGTGCCAGCGCATTGGAAGGGGGCCAAGAGACCCAGTACTTC.